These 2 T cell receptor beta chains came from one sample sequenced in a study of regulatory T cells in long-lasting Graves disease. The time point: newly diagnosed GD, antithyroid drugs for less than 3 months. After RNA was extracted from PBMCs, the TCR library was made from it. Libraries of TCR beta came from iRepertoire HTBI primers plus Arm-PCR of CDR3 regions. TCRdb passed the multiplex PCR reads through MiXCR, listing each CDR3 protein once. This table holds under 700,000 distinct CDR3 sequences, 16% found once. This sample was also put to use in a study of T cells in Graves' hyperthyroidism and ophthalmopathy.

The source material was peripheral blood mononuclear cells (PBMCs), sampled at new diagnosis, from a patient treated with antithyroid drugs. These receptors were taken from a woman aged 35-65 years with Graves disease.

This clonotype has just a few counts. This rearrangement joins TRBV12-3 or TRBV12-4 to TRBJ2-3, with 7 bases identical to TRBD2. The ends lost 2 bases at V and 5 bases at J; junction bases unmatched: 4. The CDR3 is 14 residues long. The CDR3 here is CASSLLAEQDTQYF. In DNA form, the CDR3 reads TGTGCCAGCAGTTTACTAGCGGAGCAAGATACGCAGTATTTT.

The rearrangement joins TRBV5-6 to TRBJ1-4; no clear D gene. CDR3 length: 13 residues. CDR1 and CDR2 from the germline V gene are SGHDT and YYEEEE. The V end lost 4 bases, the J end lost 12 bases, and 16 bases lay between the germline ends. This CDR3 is CASSPDLTTELFF. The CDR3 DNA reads TGTGCCAGCAGCCCCGATTTAACTACCGAACTGTTTTTT.